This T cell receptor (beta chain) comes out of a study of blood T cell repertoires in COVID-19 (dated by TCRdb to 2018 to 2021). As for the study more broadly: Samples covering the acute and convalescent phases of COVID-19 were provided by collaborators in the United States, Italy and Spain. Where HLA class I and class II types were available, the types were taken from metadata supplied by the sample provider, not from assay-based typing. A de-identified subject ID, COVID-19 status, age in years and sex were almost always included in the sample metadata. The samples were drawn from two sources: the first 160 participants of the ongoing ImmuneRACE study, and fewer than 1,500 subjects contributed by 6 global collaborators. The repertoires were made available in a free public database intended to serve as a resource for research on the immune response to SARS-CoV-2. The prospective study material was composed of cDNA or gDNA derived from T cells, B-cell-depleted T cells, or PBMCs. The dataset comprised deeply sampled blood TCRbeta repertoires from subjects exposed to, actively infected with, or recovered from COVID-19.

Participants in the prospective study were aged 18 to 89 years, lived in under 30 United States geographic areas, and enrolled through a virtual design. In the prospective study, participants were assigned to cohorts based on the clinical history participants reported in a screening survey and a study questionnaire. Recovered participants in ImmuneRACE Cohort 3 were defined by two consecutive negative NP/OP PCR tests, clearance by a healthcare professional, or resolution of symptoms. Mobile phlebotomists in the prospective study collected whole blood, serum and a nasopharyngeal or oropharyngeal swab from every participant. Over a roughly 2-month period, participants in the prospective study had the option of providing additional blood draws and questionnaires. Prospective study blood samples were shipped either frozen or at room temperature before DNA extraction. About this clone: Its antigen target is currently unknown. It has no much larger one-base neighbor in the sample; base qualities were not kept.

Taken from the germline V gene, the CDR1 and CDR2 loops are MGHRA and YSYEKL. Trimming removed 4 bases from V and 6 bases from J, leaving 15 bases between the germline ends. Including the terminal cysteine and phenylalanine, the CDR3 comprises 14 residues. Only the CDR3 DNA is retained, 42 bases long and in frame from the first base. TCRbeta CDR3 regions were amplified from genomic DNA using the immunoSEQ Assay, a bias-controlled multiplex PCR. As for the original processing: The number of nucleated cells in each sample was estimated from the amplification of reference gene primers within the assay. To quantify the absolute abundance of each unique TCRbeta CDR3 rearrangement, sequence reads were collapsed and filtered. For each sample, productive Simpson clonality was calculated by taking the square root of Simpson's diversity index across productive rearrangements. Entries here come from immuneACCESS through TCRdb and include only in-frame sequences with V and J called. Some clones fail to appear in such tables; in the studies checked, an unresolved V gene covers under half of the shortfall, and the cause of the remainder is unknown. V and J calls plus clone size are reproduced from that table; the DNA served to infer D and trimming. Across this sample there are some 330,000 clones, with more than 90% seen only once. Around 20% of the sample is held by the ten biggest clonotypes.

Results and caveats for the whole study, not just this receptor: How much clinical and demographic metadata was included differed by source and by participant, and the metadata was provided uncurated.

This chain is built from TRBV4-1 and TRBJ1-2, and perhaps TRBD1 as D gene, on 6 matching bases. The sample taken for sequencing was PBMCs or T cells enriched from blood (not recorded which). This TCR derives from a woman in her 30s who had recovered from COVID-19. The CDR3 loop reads CASSRLQGSDGYTF. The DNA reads TGCGCCAGCAGCCGTCTACAGGGATCCGATGGCTACACCTTC.